The 14 T cell receptor beta chains in this list originate from one sample, sequenced in a study of shared T cell receptors in the human thymus. Clones were read by immunoSEQ multiplex PCR, and TCRdb kept only the in-frame ones, dropping some. The sample records approximately 400,000 clones, around 93% being singletons. Sequencing used thymocytes. The receptor source for this set is a human donor.

V gene TRBV5-1 combines with J gene TRBJ2-3, with 7 bases fitting TRBD2. This CDR3 comprises 17 residues. Germline lookup yields CDR1 SGHRS and CDR2 YFSETQ. The V and J ends lost 0 bases and 2 bases, in that order; junction bases with no gene match: 9. The CDR3 region is CASSLVGLADFTDTQYF. The CDR3 nucleotides read TGCGCCAGCAGCTTGGTGGGGCTAGCGGATTTCACAGATACGCAGTATTTT.

This CDR3 reads CAWSGLRGTLPEKLFF. The CDR3 DNA is TGTGCCTGGAGTGGCCTCCGCGGTACCCTCCCCGAAAAACTGTTTTTT. The chain recombines TRBV30 with TRBJ1-4; D unclear. Germline CDR1 and CDR2: GTSNPN and SVGIG (reference sequence). This CDR3 comprises 16 residues. The V end was cut by 1 base, the J end by 8 bases, with 20 bases between.

This clone was recorded once. The rearrangement uses TRBV7-8 and TRBJ1-5; possibly TRBD1 for D (5 bases). Germline assignment: CDR1 SGHVS and CDR2 FQNEAQ. V dropped 2 bases and J dropped 0 bases, with 11 bases sitting between them. This CDR3 has 16 residues. The CDR3 bases are TGTGCCAGCAGCTTAAGCCGGGGGTATAGCAATCAGCCCCAGCATTTT. Translating gives CASSLSRGYSNQPQHF.

This chain connects TRBV14 to TRBJ2-1; D ambiguous. The CDR3 loop spans 14 amino acids. CDR1 and CDR2 (germline): SGHDN, FVKESK. The V end lost 0 bases, the J end lost 9 bases, and 12 bases lay between the germline ends. CDR3 DNA sequence: TGTGCCAGCAGCCAAGATCAGGACCATCCTGAGCAGTTCTTC. Amino acid sequence: CASSQDQDHPEQFF.

The chain links TRBV4-1 to TRBJ2-6; D call uncertain. Germline CDR1 reads MGHRA; CDR2 reads YSYEKL. Trimming cost V 0 bases and J 0 bases, with 6 bases left between them. The CDR3 is made up of 16 amino acids. The CDR3 nucleotides read TGCGCCAGCAGCCAAGAAAGGCACTCTGGGGCCAACGTCCTGACTTTC. Encoded protein: CASSQERHSGANVLTF.

The rearrangement uses TRBV4-1 and TRBJ1-2, with 8 bases aligning to TRBD1. Germline V gene sequence: CDR1 MGHRA, CDR2 YSYEKL. This CDR3 comprises 15 residues. V shed 3 bases and J 1 base; nucleotides not matched to a gene: 4. CDR3 bases: TGCGCCAGCAGCCATCGCGACAGGGGTAACTATGGCTACACCTTC. Its protein is CASSHRDRGNYGYTF.

The J gene is TRBJ2-3, the V gene TRBV5-4; 12 bases map to TRBD2. This CDR3 contains 16 residues. From germline, CDR1 is SGHNT and CDR2 YYREEE (reference sequence). With 7 bases clipped from V and 5 bases from J, the junction kept 11 bases outside the gene matches. This CDR3 is CASSPGLAGRLDTQYF. Here the CDR3 DNA reads TGTGCCAGCTCCCCGGGACTAGCGGGCCGATTAGATACGCAGTATTTT.

The rearrangement joins TRBV28 to TRBJ2-3, with TRBD1 as a possible D gene (6 bases). The germline V gene has CDR1 MDHEN and CDR2 SYDVKM. CDR3 length: 14 residues. Trimming cost V 4 bases and J 7 bases, with 15 bases left between them. CDR3 bases: TGTGCCAGCAGTTACGGCAGGGGATTACATACGCAGTATTTT. Translated: CASSYGRGLHTQYF.

The V gene is TRBV10-3, the J gene TRBJ1-2; no firm D call. V was trimmed by 2 bases and J by 8 bases, leaving 9 bases between them. Germline assignment: CDR1 ENHRY and CDR2 SYGVKD. This CDR3 is built from 12 residues. CDR3 coding DNA: TGTGCCATCAGTGAGGCGGCGGTGGGCTACACCTTC. Translation: CAISEAAVGYTF.

The chain employs TRBV7-9 and TRBJ2-1; D unresolved. CDR3 size: 13 residues. Trimming pared 2 bases from V and 4 bases from J, leaving 6 bases between. From germline, CDR1 is SEHNR and CDR2 FQNEAQ (reference sequence). DNA for the CDR3: TGTGCCAGCAGCTTAAATCCTTACAATGAGCAGTTCTTC. This encodes CASSLNPYNEQFF.

This rearrangement joins TRBV7-2 to TRBJ2-1; 11 bases match TRBD2. The trim removed 2 bases at V and 7 bases at J, leaving 7 bases unmatched. This CDR3 is 16 amino acids long. Germline loops: CDR1 SGHTA, CDR2 FQGNSA. The CDR3 bases are TGTGCCAGCAGCTTACGGGATAGCGGGAGGGTGAATGAGCAGTTCTTC. This encodes CASSLRDSGRVNEQFF.

The chain recombines TRBV6-1 with TRBJ2-1; 11 bases are a match to TRBD2. CDR3 size: 17 residues. With 4 bases clipped from V and 2 bases from J, the junction kept 7 bases outside the gene matches. Germline loops: CDR1 MNHNS, CDR2 SASEGT. The CDR3 sequence: CASSGLAGPEAYNEQFF. As DNA, the CDR3 is TGTGCCAGCAGTGGACTAGCGGGACCCGAGGCCTACAATGAGCAGTTCTTC.

CDR3 sequence reads: CASSEPYEQFF. CDR3 nucleotide sequence: TGTGCCAGCAGTGAACCGTATGAGCAGTTCTTC. The V gene is TRBV6-1, the J gene TRBJ2-1; no clear D. V lost 2 bases to trimming and J lost 8 bases, with 4 bases between them. CDR1 is MNHNS, CDR2 SASEGT, per germline. The CDR3 runs to 11 residues.

The chain recombines TRBV29-1 with TRBJ1-2, with D tentatively TRBD1 (6 bases). Germline loops: CDR1 SQVTM, CDR2 ANQGSEA. The V gene lost 4 bases and the J gene lost 0 bases, with 12 bases spanning the gap. This CDR3 contains 14 residues. CDR3 region: CSVVTGRANYGYTF. The CDR3 region has the DNA TGCAGCGTTGTTACAGGGCGAGCTAACTATGGCTACACCTTC.